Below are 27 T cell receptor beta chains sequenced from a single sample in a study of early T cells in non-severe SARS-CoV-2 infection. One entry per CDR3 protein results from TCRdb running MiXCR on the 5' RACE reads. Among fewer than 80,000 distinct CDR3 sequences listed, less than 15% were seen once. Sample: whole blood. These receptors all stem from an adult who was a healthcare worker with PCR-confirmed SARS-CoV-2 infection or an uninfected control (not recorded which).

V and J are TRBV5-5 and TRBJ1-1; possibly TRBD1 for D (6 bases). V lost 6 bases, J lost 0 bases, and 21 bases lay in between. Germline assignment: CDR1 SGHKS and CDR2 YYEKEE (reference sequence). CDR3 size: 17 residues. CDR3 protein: CASTRSPGTPMNTEAFF. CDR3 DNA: TGTGCCAGCACCAGATCTCCCGGGACACCTATGAACACTGAAGCTTTCTTT.

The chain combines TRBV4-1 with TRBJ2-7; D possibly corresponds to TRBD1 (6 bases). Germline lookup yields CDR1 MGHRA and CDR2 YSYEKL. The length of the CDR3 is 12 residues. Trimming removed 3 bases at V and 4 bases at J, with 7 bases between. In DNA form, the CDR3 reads TGCGCCAGCAGCCAGGACAGATACGAGCAGTACTTC. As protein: CASSQDRYEQYF.

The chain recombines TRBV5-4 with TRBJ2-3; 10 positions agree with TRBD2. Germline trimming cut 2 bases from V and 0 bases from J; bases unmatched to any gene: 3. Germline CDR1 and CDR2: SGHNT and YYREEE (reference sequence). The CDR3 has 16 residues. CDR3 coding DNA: TGTGCCAGCAGCTTCCCTAGCGGGGGAAGCACAGATACGCAGTATTTT. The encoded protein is CASSFPSGGSTDTQYF.

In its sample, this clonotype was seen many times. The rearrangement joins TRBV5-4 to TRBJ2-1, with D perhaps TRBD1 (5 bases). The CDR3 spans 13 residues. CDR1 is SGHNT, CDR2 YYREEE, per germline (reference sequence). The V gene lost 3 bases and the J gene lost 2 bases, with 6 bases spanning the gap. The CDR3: CASSSGTYNEQFF. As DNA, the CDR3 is TGTGCCAGCAGCTCAGGGACCTACAATGAGCAGTTCTTC.

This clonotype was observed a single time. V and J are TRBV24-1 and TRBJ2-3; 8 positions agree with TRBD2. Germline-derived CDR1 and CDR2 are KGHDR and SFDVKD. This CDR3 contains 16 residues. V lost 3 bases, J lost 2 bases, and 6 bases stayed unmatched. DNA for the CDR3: TGTGCCACCAGTGATAGAACAGCGGGAGTCACAGATACGCAGTATTTT. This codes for CATSDRTAGVTDTQYF.

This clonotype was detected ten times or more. CDR3 loop: CAIRSGQGIDTQYF. DNA of the CDR3: TGTGCCATCAGATCGGGACAGGGGATAGATACGCAGTATTTT. This rearrangement joins TRBV10-3 to TRBJ2-3; TRBD1 matches at 10 bases. The V segment lost 6 bases and the J segment 5 bases; nucleotides outside the gene matches: 5. Germline loops: CDR1 ENHRY, CDR2 SYGVKD. This CDR3 comprises 14 residues.

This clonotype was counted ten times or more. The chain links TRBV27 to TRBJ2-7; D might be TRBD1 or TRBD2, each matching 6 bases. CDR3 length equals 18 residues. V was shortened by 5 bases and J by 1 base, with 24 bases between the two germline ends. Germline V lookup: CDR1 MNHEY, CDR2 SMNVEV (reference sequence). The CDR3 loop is CASSPRGGQLRDSYEQYF. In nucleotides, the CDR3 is TGTGCCAGCAGTCCGCGGGGAGGACAGCTCCGGGATTCCTACGAGCAGTACTTC.

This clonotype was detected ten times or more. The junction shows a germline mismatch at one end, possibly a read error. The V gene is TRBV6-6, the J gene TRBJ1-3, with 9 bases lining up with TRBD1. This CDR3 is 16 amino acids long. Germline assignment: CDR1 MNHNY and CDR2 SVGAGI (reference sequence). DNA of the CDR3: TGTGTCAGCAGTACGGCGACAGGGGGGACTGGAAACACCATATATTTT. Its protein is CVSSTATGGTGNTIYF.

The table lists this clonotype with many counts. CDR3 nucleotide sequence: TGCAGCGTTGGGGTATCTGGGGCCAACGTCCTGACTTTC. Its translation: CSVGVSGANVLTF. J is TRBJ2-6 and V is TRBV29-1, with no clear D. Trimming cost V 4 bases and J 1 base, with 5 bases left between them. The CDR3 runs 13 residues. CDR1 is SQVTM and CDR2 is ANQGSEA in the germline V gene.

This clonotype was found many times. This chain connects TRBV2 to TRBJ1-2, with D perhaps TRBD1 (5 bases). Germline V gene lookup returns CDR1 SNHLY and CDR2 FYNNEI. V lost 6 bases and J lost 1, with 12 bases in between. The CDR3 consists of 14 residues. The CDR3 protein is CASRIDSYNYGYTF. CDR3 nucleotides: TGTGCCAGCAGGATAGACAGTTATAACTATGGCTACACCTTC.

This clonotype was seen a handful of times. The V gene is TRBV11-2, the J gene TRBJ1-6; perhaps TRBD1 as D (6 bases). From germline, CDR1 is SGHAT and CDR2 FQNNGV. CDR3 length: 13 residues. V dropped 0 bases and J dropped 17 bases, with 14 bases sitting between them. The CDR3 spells CASSLDEDSEVHF. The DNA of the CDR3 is TGTGCCAGCAGCTTAGACGAGGACAGCGAAGTCCACTTT.

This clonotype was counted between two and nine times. CDR3 residues: CASSLLRVGAQYF. In DNA, the CDR3 is TGCGCCAGCAGCCTCCTTCGAGTCGGGGCGCAGTATTTT. V gene TRBV4-3 combines with J gene TRBJ2-3, with D perhaps matching TRBD2 (5 bases). Trimming removed 4 bases at V and 10 bases at J, with 15 bases between. The germline CDR1 and CDR2 sequences are LGHNA and YSLEER. The CDR3 consists of 13 residues.

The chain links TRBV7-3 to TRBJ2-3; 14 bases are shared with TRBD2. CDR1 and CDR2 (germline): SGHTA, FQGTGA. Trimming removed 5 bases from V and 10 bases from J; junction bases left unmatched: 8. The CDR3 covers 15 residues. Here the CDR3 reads CASSPSGTSGGAQYF. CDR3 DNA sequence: TGTGCCAGCAGCCCCTCCGGGACTAGCGGGGGAGCGCAGTATTTT.

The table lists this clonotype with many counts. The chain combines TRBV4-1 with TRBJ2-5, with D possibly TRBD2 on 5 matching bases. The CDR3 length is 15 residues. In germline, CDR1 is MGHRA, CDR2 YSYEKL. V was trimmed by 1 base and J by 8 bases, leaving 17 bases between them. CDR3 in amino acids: CASSQGETPIGTQYF. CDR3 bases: TGCGCCAGCAGCCAAGGGGAGACTCCCATCGGAACCCAGTACTTC.

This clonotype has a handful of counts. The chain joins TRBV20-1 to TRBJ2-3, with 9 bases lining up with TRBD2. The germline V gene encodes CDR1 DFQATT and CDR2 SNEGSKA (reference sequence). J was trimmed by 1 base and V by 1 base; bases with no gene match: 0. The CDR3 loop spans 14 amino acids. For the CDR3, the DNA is TGCAGTGCTAGAGGACTAGCGGGCACAGATACGCAGTATTTT. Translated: CSARGLAGTDTQYF.

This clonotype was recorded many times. In nucleotides, the CDR3 is TGTGCCAGCAGTTACCCTCAGGGAAGAGGAGAGACCCAGTACTTC. This encodes CASSYPQGRGETQYF. This chain joins TRBV6-2 or TRBV6-3 and TRBJ2-5; a weak D match, TRBD1 (5 bases). The CDR3 length is 15 residues. Germline V lookup: CDR1 MNHEY, CDR2 SVGEGT. V was pared by 2 bases and J by 4 bases, with 14 bases between.

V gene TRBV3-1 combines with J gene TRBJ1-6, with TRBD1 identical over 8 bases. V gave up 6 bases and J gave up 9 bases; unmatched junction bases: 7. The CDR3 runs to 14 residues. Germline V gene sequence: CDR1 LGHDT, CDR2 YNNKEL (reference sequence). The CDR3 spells CASSFGQGVSPLHF. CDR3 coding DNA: TGTGCCAGCAGTTTCGGACAGGGCGTTTCACCCCTCCACTTT.

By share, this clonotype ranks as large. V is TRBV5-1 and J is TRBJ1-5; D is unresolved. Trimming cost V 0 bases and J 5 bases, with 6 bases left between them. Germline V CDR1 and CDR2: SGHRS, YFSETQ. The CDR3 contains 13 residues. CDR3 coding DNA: TGCGCCAGCAGCTTGGCCGGGGATCAGCCCCAGCATTTT. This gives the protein CASSLAGDQPQHF.

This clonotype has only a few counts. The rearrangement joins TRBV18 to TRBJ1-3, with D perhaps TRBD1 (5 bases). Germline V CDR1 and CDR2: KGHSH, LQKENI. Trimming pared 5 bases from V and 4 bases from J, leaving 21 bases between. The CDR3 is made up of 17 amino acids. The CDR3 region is CASSSVGRRAPGNTIYF. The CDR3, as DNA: TGTGCCAGCTCATCCGTGGGACGTAGGGCGCCCGGAAACACCATATATTTT.

The CDR3 region is CASRPEGPSSYEQYF. The CDR3 bases are TGTGCCAGCAGACCCGAGGGGCCATCTTCCTACGAGCAGTACTTC. The rearrangement joins TRBV13 to TRBJ2-7; D assignment may be TRBD1 or TRBD2 (5 bases each). Germline V CDR1 and CDR2: PRHDT, FYEKMQ (reference sequence). Trimming stripped 6 bases from V and 1 base from J, with 16 bases between. The length of the CDR3 is 15 residues. The full variable domain, completed using reference TRBV13 and TRBJ2-7, is AAGVIQSPRHLIKEKRETATLKCYPIPRHDTVYWYQQGPGQDPQFLISFYEKMQSDKGSIPDRFSAQQFSDYHSELNMSSLELGDSALYFCASRPEGPSSYEQYFGPGTRLTVT.

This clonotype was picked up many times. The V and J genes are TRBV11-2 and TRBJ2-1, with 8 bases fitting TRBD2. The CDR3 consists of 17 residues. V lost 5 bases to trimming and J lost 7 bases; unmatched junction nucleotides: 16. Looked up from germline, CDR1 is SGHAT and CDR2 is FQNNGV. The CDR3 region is CASSQGGTGGPRNEQFF. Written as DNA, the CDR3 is TGTGCCAGCAGCCAAGGGGGGACGGGAGGGCCTAGGAATGAGCAGTTCTTC.

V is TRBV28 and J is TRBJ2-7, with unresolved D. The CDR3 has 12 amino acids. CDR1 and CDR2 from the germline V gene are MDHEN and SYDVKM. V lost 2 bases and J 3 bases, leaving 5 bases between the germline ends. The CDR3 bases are TGTGCCAGCAGTTTAAGGTTCTACGAGCAGTACTTC. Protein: CASSLRFYEQYF.

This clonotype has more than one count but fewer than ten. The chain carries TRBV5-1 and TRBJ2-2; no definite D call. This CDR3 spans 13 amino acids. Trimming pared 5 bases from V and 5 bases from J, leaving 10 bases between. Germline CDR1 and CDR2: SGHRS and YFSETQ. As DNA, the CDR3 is TGCGCCAGCAGTTGGGAAAAAACCGGGGAGCTGTTTTTT. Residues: CASSWEKTGELFF.

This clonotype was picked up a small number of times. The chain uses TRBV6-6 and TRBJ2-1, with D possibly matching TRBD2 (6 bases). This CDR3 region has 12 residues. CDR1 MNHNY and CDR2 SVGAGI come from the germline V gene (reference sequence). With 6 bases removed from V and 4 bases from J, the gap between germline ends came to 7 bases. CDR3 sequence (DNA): TGTGCCAGCAGGCGGGGATACAATGAGCAGTTCTTC. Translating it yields CASRRGYNEQFF.

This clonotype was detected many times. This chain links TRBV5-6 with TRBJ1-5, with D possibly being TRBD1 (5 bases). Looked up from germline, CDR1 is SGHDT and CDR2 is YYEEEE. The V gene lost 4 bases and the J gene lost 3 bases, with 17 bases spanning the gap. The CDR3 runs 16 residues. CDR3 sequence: CASSVGRDRFNQPQHF. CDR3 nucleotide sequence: TGTGCCAGCAGCGTAGGACGGGACCGATTCAATCAGCCCCAGCATTTT.

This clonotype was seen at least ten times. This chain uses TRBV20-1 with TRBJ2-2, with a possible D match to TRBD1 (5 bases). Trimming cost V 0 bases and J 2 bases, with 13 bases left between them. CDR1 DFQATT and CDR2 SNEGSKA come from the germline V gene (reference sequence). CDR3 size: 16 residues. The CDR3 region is CSARDSRQGNTGELFF. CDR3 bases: TGCAGTGCTAGAGATTCTCGGCAGGGCAACACCGGGGAGCTGTTTTTT.

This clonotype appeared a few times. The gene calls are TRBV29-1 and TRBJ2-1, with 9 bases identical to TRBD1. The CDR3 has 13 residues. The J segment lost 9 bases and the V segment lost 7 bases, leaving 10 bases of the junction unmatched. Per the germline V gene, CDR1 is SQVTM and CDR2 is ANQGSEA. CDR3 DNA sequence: TGCAGCGGGGGGGACAGGGTGGTCTTTGAGCAGTTCTTC. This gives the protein CSGGDRVVFEQFF.